Listed here are 16 T cell receptor beta chains from one sample, sequenced in a study of tumor-infiltrating lymphocytes in oesophageal squamous cell carcinoma. A single record per CDR3 protein comes from TCRdb applying MiXCR to the PCR reads. The data hold roughly 3,800 distinct CDR3 sequences, with 15% to 20% observed a single time. The sample taken for sequencing was normal esophageal tissue next to the tumor. These receptors were obtained from a male donor with esophageal squamous cell carcinoma.

There are a few counts of this clonotype. A read error may explain this, as a much larger clone is one base away. The chain recombines TRBV28 with TRBJ2-1; D not certain. This CDR3 region has 11 residues. Trimming removed 6 bases from V and 10 bases from J, with 10 bases in between. The germline gives CDR1 MDHEN, CDR2 SYDVKM. The CDR3 is CASRVSGEQFF. CDR3 bases: TGTGCCAGCAGAGTATCTGGAGAGCAGTTCTTC.

This clonotype occurred many times. This rearrangement joins TRBV6-1 to TRBJ1-5; D gene unclear. CDR3 length: 17 amino acids. Trimming shortened V by 6 bases and J by 0 bases, and 18 bases separated the two germline ends. Germline assignment: CDR1 MNHNS and CDR2 SASEGT. CDR3 nucleotide sequence: TGTGCCAGCAGCCCTAGAACGAGCATAGGTAGCAATCAGCCCCAGCATTTT. Residues: CASSPRTSIGSNQPQHF.

On this clonotype itself: This CDR3 is missing its conserved last phenylalanine or tryptophan, likely due to a read error. It is unclear where the CDR3 begins or ends on the DNA, so no DNA is shown, and the CDR3 is as TCRdb lists it. The chain joins TRBV5-6 to TRBJ2-3; whether TRBD1, the table's D call, matches the DNA was not checked. The CDR3 length equals 15 residues, ends included. The V gene's germline CDR1 is SGHDT and CDR2 YYEEEE. The CDR3 is CASSPTGLCEQFFGP.

This clonotype was seen more than once but under ten times. The CDR3 does not end in the conserved phenylalanine or tryptophan, so this is likely a read error. The DNA is omitted, as the CDR3 cannot be located on it reliably, and the CDR3 follows TCRdb's listing. This chain links TRBV7-2 with TRBJ1-1; TRBD1 reflects the table's D call only, with no check against the DNA. 20 amino acids form the CDR3, both terminal residues included. Germline CDR1 is SGHTA and CDR2 is FQGNSA. This chain's CDR3 is CASSLAPVSTLPDTSSTSGQ.

This clonotype is judged medium-sized. The chain couples TRBV7-9 to TRBJ2-2; TRBD1 agrees at 9 bases. V lost 3 bases, J lost 4 bases, and 3 bases stayed unmatched. This CDR3 comprises 15 residues. CDR1 and CDR2 from the germline V gene are SEHNR and FQNEAQ (reference sequence). CDR3 amino acids: CASSLRTGVTGELFF. The CDR3 region has the DNA TGTGCCAGCAGCTTGCGGACAGGGGTCACCGGGGAGCTGTTTTTT.

This clonotype was seen repeatedly, ten times or more. The chain joins TRBV9 to TRBJ2-2; 7 nucleotides agree with TRBD1. V shed 3 bases, J shed 2 bases, and the junction held 10 bases outside the gene matches. CDR3 length: 17 residues. The germline V gene encodes CDR1 SGDLS and CDR2 YYNGEE. The CDR3 here is CASSEGSGQANTGELFF. The CDR3 region has the DNA TGTGCCAGCAGCGAAGGCTCCGGACAGGCCAACACCGGGGAGCTGTTTTTT.

This clonotype was picked up a small number of times. The conserved phenylalanine or tryptophan is not found at the CDR3 terminus, so this likely reflects a read error. It is unclear where the CDR3 begins or ends on the DNA, so no DNA is shown, and the CDR3 is as TCRdb lists it. This chain connects TRBV7-2 to TRBJ1-6. The CDR3 spans 8 amino acids, including both terminal residues. The germline V gene encodes CDR1 SGHTA and CDR2 FQGNSA. CDR3 residues: CASSLTLL.

Remarks on this clonotype: An end of the junction does not agree with germline; a read error may underlie this. The chain is built from TRBV4-2 and TRBJ2-1; 7 nucleotides align to TRBD2. CDR3 length: 16 amino acids. The V gene's germline CDR1 is LGHNA and CDR2 YNFKEQ. The CDR3 DNA is TGTGCCAGCAGCCAAGAGGCTCGACAGCGGGATTCACCCCTCCACTTC. Translation: CASSQEARQRDSPLHF.

This clonotype was seen repeatedly, ten times or more. The chain is built from TRBV6-6 and TRBJ1-4, with a possible D match to TRBD1 (6 bases). Germline V gene sequence: CDR1 MNHNY, CDR2 SVGAGI (reference sequence). The CDR3 covers 18 residues. V was trimmed by 0 bases and J by 1 base, leaving 15 bases between them. CDR3 nucleotide sequence: TGTGCCAGCAGTTACTCGACCACAGGGTGGGGAACTAATGAAAAACTGTTTTTT. It encodes CASSYSTTGWGTNEKLFF.

The rearrangement joins TRBV20-1 to TRBJ2-4; D uncertain. The J call may be incorrect, as the DNA end agrees better with TRBJ2-7. The CDR3 totals 13 residues. The germline gives CDR1 DFQATT, CDR2 SNEGSKA (reference sequence). The CDR3 nucleotides read TGCAGTGTATCGGAACCATACTCCTACGAGCAGTACTTC. This codes for CSVSEPYSYEQYF.

By sample fraction, this clonotype is medium-sized. The chain couples TRBV7-6 to TRBJ2-2; the match to TRBD2 covers 9 bases. Germline CDR1 is SGHVS and CDR2 is FNYEAQ. The CDR3 is 19 residues long. V was pared by 0 bases and J by 3 bases, with 11 bases of the junction left unmatched. The DNA of the CDR3 is TGTGCCAGCAGCTTAGCCCCTATGTTAGCGGGGGCCTACACCGGGGAGCTGTTTTTT. This encodes CASSLAPMLAGAYTGELFF.

By its share, this clonotype is medium-sized. The junction and the germline gene differ at one end; a read error may be behind it. The V call is TRBV7-7, the J call TRBJ2-3; 11 bases are a match to TRBD2. CDR3 length equals 16 residues. Germline V gene sequence: CDR1 SSHAT, CDR2 FNYEAQ (reference sequence). For the CDR3, the DNA is TGTGCTAGCAGCTTAGCGGGGGGGCTTGGCACAGATACGCAGTATTTT. This gives the protein CASSLAGGLGTDTQYF. The full variable domain, completed using reference TRBV7-7 and TRBJ2-3, is GAGVSQSPRYKVTKRGQDVTLRCDPISSHATLYWYQQALGQGPEFLTYFNYEAQPDKSGLPSDRFSAERPEGSISTLTIQRTEQRDSAMYRCASSLAGGLGTDTQYFGPGTRLTVL.

This clonotype was recorded once. The junction and the germline gene differ at one end; a read error may be behind it. V and J are TRBV11-3 and TRBJ2-2, with D perhaps TRBD2 (6 bases). The CDR3 loop spans 13 amino acids. Germline assignment: CDR1 SGHNT and CDR2 YENEEA. CDR3 region: CASSLQYAGGLFF. CDR3 bases: TGTGCCAGCAGCTTGCAGTACGCCGGGGGGCTGTTTTTT.

This clonotype was picked up a small number of times. Written as DNA, the CDR3 is TGTGCCAGCAGCCCCGGGACAGGGGCCAACTACGAGCAGTACTTC. Translating gives CASSPGTGANYEQYF. The V gene is TRBV5-3, the J gene TRBJ2-7, with TRBD1 matching 10 bases. TRBV5-3 is identified as an open reading frame with a role that is uncertain. Trimming at V came to 8 bases and at J to 3 bases, leaving 11 bases not matched to a gene. This CDR3 region has 15 residues.

This clonotype was counted only a few times. The rearrangement links TRBV11-3 to TRBJ2-5; 7 bases align to TRBD1. The DNA end is more similar to TRBJ2-1, so the J call may be wrong. The germline V gene encodes CDR1 SGHNT and CDR2 YENEEA. This CDR3 is built from 12 residues. The CDR3 protein is CASSDRVYEQFF. In nucleotides, the CDR3 is TGTGCCAGCAGCGACAGGGTTTACGAGCAGTTCTTC.

This clonotype was observed a handful of times. The chain joins TRBV20-1 to TRBJ2-5; 8 nucleotides line up with TRBD2. Gene TRBJ2-1 matches the end of the DNA better, so the J call may be wrong. The CDR3 runs 16 residues. Germline-derived CDR1 and CDR2 are DFQATT and SNEGSKA (reference sequence). This chain's CDR3 is CSARGISGGTNNEQFF. The CDR3 nucleotides read TGCAGTGCTAGAGGTATTTCGGGGGGGACCAACAATGAGCAGTTCTTC.